This TCR beta chain emerged from a study of blood T cell repertoires in COVID-19. Study-wide background: Sources were T cells, B-cell-depleted T cells, or PBMCs; the material itself was cDNA or gDNA.

Participants, 18 to 89 years old, spanned about two dozen US areas. For recovered donors of Cohort 3, there were two negative PCRs, clearance, or symptom resolution. Authors' data handling: Estimation of nucleated cell counts relied on the amplification of reference gene primers. TCRdb keeps only in-frame clones here, not all; method: immunoSEQ multiplex PCR. V and J calls and clone size come straight from that table; D and trimming were deduced from the DNA. The data show 310,000 or so clones, around 90% seen once. This clonotype originated in a woman in her thirties or forties who had recovered from COVID-19. The specimen sequenced was PBMCs or T cells enriched from blood (not recorded which).

The CDR3 sequence is CASSKAHRGEWWTNEKLFF. CDR3 DNA: TGTGCCAGCAGCAAAGCGCACAGGGGAGAGTGGTGGACTAATGAAAAACTGTTTTTT. V gene TRBV21-1 combines with J gene TRBJ1-4; the D call in the table, TRBD1, was not verified against the DNA. TRBV21-1 is classified as a pseudogene. The CDR3 runs 19 residues.